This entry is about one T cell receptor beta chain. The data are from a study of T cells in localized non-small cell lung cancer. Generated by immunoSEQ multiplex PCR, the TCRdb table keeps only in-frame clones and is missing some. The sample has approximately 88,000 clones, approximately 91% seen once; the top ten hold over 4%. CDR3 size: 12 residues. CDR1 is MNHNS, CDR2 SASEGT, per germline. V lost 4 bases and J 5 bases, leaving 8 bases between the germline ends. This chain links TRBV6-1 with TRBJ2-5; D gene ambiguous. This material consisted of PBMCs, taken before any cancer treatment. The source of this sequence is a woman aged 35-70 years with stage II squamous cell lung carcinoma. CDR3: CASSVKGETQYF. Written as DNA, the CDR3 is TGTGCCAGCAGTGTCAAGGGCGAGACCCAGTACTTC.